This TCR beta chain was obtained from a study of blood T cell repertoires in COVID-19. At the level of the study: From the United States, Italy and Spain came samples of acute and convalescent COVID-19.

Original analysis: Amplifying reference gene primers gave estimates of nucleated cell counts. Method: immunoSEQ multiplex PCR; TCRdb's copy keeps in-frame clones and lacks some. V, J and clone size derive from that table, while D and trimming were established from the DNA sequence. The profile shows 300,000 to 400,000 clones, about 90% of them singletons. Germline assignment: CDR1 KGHDR and CDR2 SFDVKD. J was trimmed by 5 bases and V by 3 bases; bases with no gene match: 13. The CDR3 totals 17 residues. The chain links TRBV24-1 to TRBJ2-3, with 7 positions matching TRBD1. The sequence was obtained from a woman aged 70 to 79 with COVID-19, enrolled during active disease. The specimen sequenced was peripheral blood. The CDR3 coding sequence is TGTGCCACCAGTGATACCCACAGGGGATATGGAGTAGATACGCAGTATTTT. Translation gives CATSDTHRGYGVDTQYF.